This TCR beta chain was recorded in a study of blood T cell repertoires in COVID-19. About the research overall: T cells, B-cell-depleted T cells, or PBMCs provided the cDNA or gDNA that served as material.

The CDR3 contains 14 residues. Germline CDR1 reads LNHNV; CDR2 reads YYDKDF (reference sequence). Trimming pared 4 bases from V and 12 bases from J, leaving 21 bases between. Authors' analysis steps: Estimated nucleated cell counts came from reference gene primer amplification. Only in-frame clones appear in the TCRdb table, and some are missing; sequencing was by immunoSEQ multiplex PCR. That table gives V, J and clone size, and the DNA gave D and trimming. The table lists more than 80,000 clones, approximately 88% of them singletons. The rearrangement links TRBV15 to TRBJ1-2, with D uncertain. The sequencing sample was made of peripheral blood. The clonotype was recovered from a woman older than 75 with active or convalescent COVID-19. The chain's CDR3 is CATSMLSRNGVDTF. The DNA of the CDR3 is TGTGCCACCAGCATGTTAAGTAGAAACGGTGTGGACACCTTC. The full variable domain, with the rest looked up from reference TRBV15 and TRBJ1-2, is DAMVIQNPRYQVTQFGKPVTLSCSQTLNHNVMYWYQQKSSQAPKLLFHYYDKDFNNEADTPDNFQSRRPNTSFCFLDIRSPGLGDTAMYLCATSMLSRNGVDTFGSGTRLTVV.